Listed below are T cell receptor beta chains from one sample, sequenced in a study of T cells in Graves' hyperthyroidism and ophthalmopathy. TCRdb ran MiXCR on the multiplex PCR reads and lists one entry per CDR3 protein. The table shows roughly 200,000 distinct CDR3 sequences, with approximately 20% occurring only once. The sequenced material came from blood. These receptors were obtained from a man in his forties with Graves' hyperthyroidism. Both conserved end residues are trimmed from each CDR3.

v_gene: TRBV5-8
j_gene: TRBJ2-7
CDR3aa: ASSNRDRGNKQY

v_gene: TRBV7-9
j_gene: TRBJ2-1
CDR3aa: ASSYDSANEQF

v_gene: TRBV6-1
j_gene: TRBJ1-6
CDR3aa: ASSAGTGGVFIPLH

v_gene: TRBV5-1
j_gene: TRBJ2-6
CDR3aa: ASSLQGTLSGANVLT

v_gene: TRBV7-8
j_gene: TRBJ1-4
CDR3aa: ASSLRGTDNEKLF

v_gene: TRBV10-3
j_gene: TRBJ2-5
CDR3aa: AISGEVGYKETQY

v_gene: TRBV19
j_gene: TRBJ2-3
CDR3aa: ASSPLRRAGPDTQY

v_gene: TRBV29-1
j_gene: TRBJ1-1
CDR3aa: SVELAGDEAF

v_gene: TRBV20-1
j_gene: TRBJ1-6
CDR3aa: SAPGTGGGNSPLH

v_gene: TRBV20-1
j_gene: TRBJ1-5
CDR3aa: SALQGSRNQPQH

v_gene: TRBV11-2
j_gene: TRBJ1-3
CDR3aa: ASSLREVRGNTIY

v_gene: TRBV14
j_gene: TRBJ2-7
CDR3aa: ASSQDNWSSYEQY

v_gene: TRBV7-6
j_gene: TRBJ2-7
CDR3aa: ASSSEDRGDVNEQY

v_gene: TRBV7-2
j_gene: TRBJ1-2
CDR3aa: ASSREGYGYT

v_gene: TRBV7-2
j_gene: TRBJ2-1
CDR3aa: ASTRSERGSSYNEQF

v_gene: TRBV6-5
j_gene: TRBJ1-2
CDR3aa: ASSYTQGRGYT

v_gene: TRBV28
j_gene: TRBJ1-1
CDR3aa: ASSLGHGTEAF

v_gene: TRBV7-2
j_gene: TRBJ2-2
CDR3aa: ASSPGLAVTGELF

v_gene: TRBV28
j_gene: TRBJ1-1
CDR3aa: ASSLLSLVEAF

v_gene: TRBV7-2
j_gene: TRBJ2-3
CDR3aa: ASSPHSGGARDTQY

v_gene: TRBV19
j_gene: TRBJ1-5
CDR3aa: ASSEGTVNQPQH

v_gene: TRBV25-1
j_gene: TRBJ2-5
CDR3aa: ASSNSLGNQETQY

v_gene: TRBV28
j_gene: TRBJ2-7
CDR3aa: ASSTGQFAYEQY

v_gene: TRBV7-8
j_gene: TRBJ2-2
CDR3aa: ASRASLNTGELF

v_gene: TRBV5-1
j_gene: TRBJ1-4
CDR3aa: ASSLNGQGEEKLF

v_gene: TRBV5-1
j_gene: TRBJ2-1
CDR3aa: ASSVTRYGEQF

v_gene: TRBV2
j_gene: TRBJ1-6
CDR3aa: ASTQRTGSVSPLH

v_gene: TRBV7-2
j_gene: TRBJ2-1
CDR3aa: ASSGGGAYNEQF

v_gene: TRBV7-9
j_gene: TRBJ2-5
CDR3aa: ASSPRGGVREETQY

v_gene: TRBV20-1
j_gene: TRBJ2-1
CDR3aa: SALAGSGGYNEQF

v_gene: TRBV6-1
j_gene: TRBJ1-1
CDR3aa: ASKRGVLNTEAF

v_gene: TRBV28
j_gene: TRBJ1-5
CDR3aa: ASSLFGWGNQPQH

v_gene: TRBV18
j_gene: TRBJ2-6
CDR3aa: ASRFNSGANVLT

v_gene: TRBV11-2
j_gene: TRBJ2-3
CDR3aa: ASSLVADVTDTQY

v_gene: TRBV7-2
j_gene: TRBJ2-1
CDR3aa: ASSAAGGRIDEQF

v_gene: TRBV20-1
j_gene: TRBJ1-2
CDR3aa: SARDPGSIEGYT